This entry lists 20 T cell receptor beta chains sequenced from one sample in a study of cytomegalovirus exposure and HLA in healthy donors. The PCR was carried out with 60 Vbeta primers and 13 Jbeta primers. Repertoires were generated with immunoSEQ multiplex PCR, while TCRdb's copy carries only in-frame clones and drops some. The sample comprises some 130,000 clones, approximately 80% of which are singletons, and approximately 1.7% rests with the top ten. The sequencing input was PBMCs. The receptors come from a woman in her forties in good health and CMV-seronegative.

The chain is built from TRBV27 and TRBJ2-1, with 8 positions matching TRBD1. Germline lookup yields CDR1 MNHEY and CDR2 SMNVEV (reference sequence). J lost 3 bases, V lost 4 bases, and 11 bases had no gene match. This CDR3 region has 17 residues. The CDR3 region has the DNA TGTGCCAGCAGTTACAATACCCAGGGGGCGGGCTACAATGAGCAGTTCTTC. This translates into CASSYNTQGAGYNEQFF.

The gene calls are TRBV5-1 and TRBJ2-7, with 12 bases lining up with TRBD2. With 3 bases clipped from V and 6 bases from J, the junction kept 7 bases outside the gene matches. The CDR3 runs to 15 residues. The germline V gene has CDR1 SGHRS and CDR2 YFSETQ. The CDR3 region is CASSWTSGNPSEQYF. CDR3 nucleotides: TGCGCCAGCAGCTGGACTAGCGGGAACCCGTCCGAGCAGTACTTC.

The chain combines TRBV6-1 with TRBJ2-7, with a tentative D call TRBD1 (6 bases). This CDR3 spans 16 amino acids. Germline loops: CDR1 MNHNS, CDR2 SASEGT. The V and J ends lost 1 base and 1 base respectively, with 14 bases between them. The CDR3 DNA is TGTGCCAGCAGTGAAGACCCAGGGGTAGCGTCCTACGAGCAGTACTTC. It encodes CASSEDPGVASYEQYF.

The chain carries TRBV5-1 and TRBJ2-3, with 8 nucleotides matching TRBD2. Looked up from germline, CDR1 is SGHRS and CDR2 is YFSETQ. The J segment lost 8 bases and the V segment lost 0 bases, leaving 8 bases of the junction unmatched. The CDR3 length is 15 residues. CDR3 protein: CASSLGGTSEGTQYF. In DNA, the CDR3 is TGCGCCAGCAGCTTGGGAGGGACTAGTGAGGGTACGCAGTATTTT.

The chain uses TRBV6-5 and TRBJ1-1, with TRBD1 identical over 8 bases. V lost 8 bases, J lost 9 bases, and 8 bases stayed unmatched. Per the germline V gene, CDR1 is MNHEY and CDR2 is SVGAGI. The CDR3 loop spans 12 amino acids. CDR3 DNA sequence: TGTGCCAGCGAAGGACAGGGTTCACAAGCTTTCTTT. It codes for CASEGQGSQAFF.

The chain links TRBV6-4 to TRBJ2-1, with TRBD1 as a possible D gene (5 bases). This CDR3 comprises 16 residues. The V and J ends lost 0 bases and 5 bases respectively, with 14 bases between them. From germline, CDR1 is MRHNA and CDR2 SNTAGT. The CDR3 loop is CASSDSYRLTDNEQFF. The CDR3 nucleotides read TGTGCCAGCAGTGACTCTTACAGGCTTACGGACAATGAGCAGTTCTTC.

This sequence joins TRBV13 and TRBJ2-1, with 10 bases aligning to TRBD1. Trimming cost V 3 bases and J 4 bases; bases outside gene matches: 3. This CDR3 contains 15 residues. Germline values: CDR1 PRHDT, CDR2 FYEKMQ (reference sequence). In nucleotides, the CDR3 is TGTGCCAGCAGCTTGAGGACAGGGGGTTACAATGAGCAGTTCTTC. This sequence encodes CASSLRTGGYNEQFF.

The chain uses TRBV5-1 and TRBJ2-1; 7 positions agree with TRBD2. Trimming cost V 0 bases and J 6 bases; bases outside gene matches: 6. This CDR3 comprises 15 residues. From germline, CDR1 is SGHRS and CDR2 YFSETQ. The CDR3 nucleotides read TGCGCCAGCAGCTTGGTCGAGCGGGGTAGCAATGAGCAGTTCTTC. Amino acid sequence: CASSLVERGSNEQFF.

In this sample, this clone turned up a few times. The chain combines TRBV4-1 with TRBJ1-2; the D is unclear. This CDR3 comprises 15 residues. Trimming pared 1 base from V and 0 bases from J, leaving 9 bases between. Germline CDR1 reads MGHRA; CDR2 reads YSYEKL. CDR3 DNA: TGCGCCAGCAGCCAAGGGAGTGAACCTAACTATGGCTACACCTTC. Its protein is CASSQGSEPNYGYTF.

The J gene is TRBJ2-7, the V gene TRBV19; 8 nucleotides match TRBD2. Germline values: CDR1 LNHDA, CDR2 SQIVND (reference sequence). V lost 7 bases to trimming and J lost 0 bases; unmatched junction nucleotides: 8. The CDR3 extends over 15 amino acids. CDR3 amino acids: CASNPAGGSSYEQYF. CDR3 DNA sequence: TGTGCCAGTAACCCCGCGGGAGGCAGCTCCTACGAGCAGTACTTC.

CDR3 residues: CASSQSLGGETINTIYF. The CDR3 region has the DNA TGTGCCAGCAGCCAATCCCTAGGGGGGGAAACGATAAACACCATATATTTT. This rearrangement joins TRBV4-2 to TRBJ1-3; weak D call: TRBD1 (6 bases). Trimming stripped 2 bases from V and 6 bases from J, with 20 bases between. The CDR3 extends over 17 amino acids. Looked up from germline, CDR1 is LGHNA and CDR2 is YNFKEQ.

This chain joins TRBV15 and TRBJ1-2, with D unresolved. CDR3 length: 14 residues. The germline V gene has CDR1 LNHNV and CDR2 YYDKDF (reference sequence). Trimming pared 0 bases from V and 9 bases from J, leaving 14 bases between. This chain's CDR3 is CATSRDTGAPRYTF. In nucleotides, the CDR3 is TGTGCCACCAGCAGAGATACCGGAGCCCCTCGCTACACCTTC.

The rearrangement joins TRBV28 to TRBJ1-2; D gene unclear. The germline V gene has CDR1 MDHEN and CDR2 SYDVKM. Trimming took 7 bases from V and 8 from J, leaving 11 bases between them. The CDR3 runs to 11 residues. CDR3 nucleotides: TGTGCCAGCACAAGTAACGAGGGCTACACCTTC. This sequence encodes CASTSNEGYTF.

The chain is built from TRBV6-5 and TRBJ2-7, with D possibly matching TRBD1 (5 bases). There are 12 residues in the CDR3. With 8 bases removed from V and 3 bases from J, the gap between germline ends came to 11 bases. Germline V lookup: CDR1 MNHEY, CDR2 SVGAGI. CDR3: CASGADNYEQYF. In DNA form, the CDR3 reads TGTGCCAGCGGGGCGGATAACTACGAGCAGTACTTC.

The CDR3 nucleotides read TGTGCCAGCAGACTCCAGGGGGCCGACTATGGCTACACCTTC. Its translation: CASRLQGADYGYTF. The chain links TRBV6-1 to TRBJ1-2; TRBD1 aligns across 8 bases. This CDR3 contains 14 residues. The germline V gene has CDR1 MNHNS and CDR2 SASEGT. J gave up 3 bases and V 6 bases, and 6 bases lay outside the gene matches.

V usage is TRBV7-6 and J usage is TRBJ2-3, with 7 bases lining up with TRBD2. CDR3 length: 14 residues. J gave up 1 base and V 6 bases, and 4 bases lay outside the gene matches. CDR1 SGHVS and CDR2 FNYEAQ come from the germline V gene. The CDR3 region is CASSWGGGTDTQYF. CDR3 bases: TGTGCCAGCAGTTGGGGAGGGGGCACAGATACGCAGTATTTT.

This chain connects TRBV5-1 to TRBJ2-3; TRBD1 matches at 9 bases. V was clipped by 1 base and J by 6 bases; unmatched bases: 6. Germline-derived CDR1 and CDR2 are SGHRS and YFSETQ. The CDR3 runs 15 residues. This chain's CDR3 is CASSLTGGDSDTQYF. In DNA, the CDR3 is TGCGCCAGCAGCTTGACAGGGGGCGATTCTGATACGCAGTATTTT.

This clone was recorded a few times. V usage is TRBV2 and J usage is TRBJ1-2, with D perhaps TRBD1 (5 bases). CDR1 and CDR2 from the germline V gene are SNHLY and FYNNEI. Trimming shortened V by 2 bases and J by 3 bases, and 10 bases separated the two germline ends. The CDR3 has 14 residues. DNA for the CDR3: TGTGCCAGCAGTGAATACAGGTCGTACTATGGCTACACCTTC. As protein: CASSEYRSYYGYTF.

This chain uses TRBV9 with TRBJ2-2, with 8 bases lining up with TRBD2. The CDR3 sequence is 15 residues long. The V gene end was trimmed by 0 bases and the J gene end by 5 bases; junction bases not matched to a gene: 3. In germline, CDR1 is SGDLS, CDR2 YYNGEE. The CDR3: CASSVDAGGTGELFF. Written as DNA, the CDR3 is TGTGCCAGCAGCGTAGACGCGGGAGGTACCGGGGAGCTGTTTTTT.

The rearrangement links TRBV4-1 to TRBJ1-2; D unresolved. Trimming shortened V by 0 bases and J by 3 bases, and 14 bases separated the two germline ends. The V gene's germline CDR1 is MGHRA and CDR2 YSYEKL. CDR3 length equals 16 residues. The CDR3 sequence is CASSQDPPGMDYGYTF. The CDR3 coding sequence is TGCGCCAGCAGCCAAGATCCCCCGGGGATGGACTATGGCTACACCTTC.